This T cell receptor beta chain was sequenced during a study of neurological immune-mediated disorders. This CDR3 comprises 16 residues. Germline trimming cut 5 bases from V and 8 bases from J; bases unmatched to any gene: 13. The germline V gene encodes CDR1 SGHTA and CDR2 FQGNSA. Broader study findings: The repertoires of 18 of 34 multiple sclerosis patients were placed by phylogenetic grouping in a single related-CDR3 cluster, which may be a signature. The greatest degree of TCR clonal expansion was observed in HTLV-1-associated myelopathy, with the lowest in multiple sclerosis, below that of healthy controls. There were no CDR3 amino acid sequences shared by expanded clones across subjects, a result suggesting private repertoires in all groups.

This clonotype was recorded at least ten times. Its specificity is not known. The team produced cDNA through 5'RACE using 10-nucleotide random UMIs. TCRdb independently ran MiXCR on the 5' RACE reads; one entry per CDR3 protein. The sample has around 50,000 distinct CDR3 sequences; around 3.4% are singletons. The clonotype originates from a woman between 25 and 40 years old with multiple sclerosis. Sequencing was carried out using PBMCs. The J gene is TRBJ2-1, the V gene TRBV7-2; the match to TRBD2 covers 9 bases. The CDR3 loop reads CASSLGLAGLQDEQFF. CDR3 coding DNA: TGTGCCAGCAGCCTAGGGCTAGCGGGACTCCAGGATGAGCAGTTCTTC.